This entry lists 11 T cell receptor beta chains sequenced from one sample in a study of cytomegalovirus exposure and HLA in healthy donors. Primers included in the PCR were 60 Vbeta and 13 Jbeta primers. Clones were read by immunoSEQ multiplex PCR, and TCRdb kept only the in-frame ones, dropping some. The sample contains roughly 140,000 clones, over 60% of which appear only once. The specimen was PBMCs. The source is a man aged 35-49 years in good health and CMV-seronegative.

This clone was seen more than once but under ten times. The V gene is TRBV5-1, the J gene TRBJ2-1, with 7 bases aligning to TRBD2. V was pared by 0 bases and J by 7 bases, with 7 bases of the junction left unmatched. This CDR3 comprises 15 residues. Per germline, CDR1 SGHRS and CDR2 YFSETQ. The CDR3 spells CASSLDGGWHNEQFF. DNA of the CDR3: TGCGCCAGCAGCTTGGACGGGGGGTGGCATAATGAGCAGTTCTTC.

This sequence joins TRBV7-8 and TRBJ2-7; 9 positions agree with TRBD1. From germline, CDR1 is SGHVS and CDR2 FQNEAQ. V gave up 1 base and J gave up 3 bases; unmatched junction bases: 13. The CDR3 contains 18 residues. This CDR3 is CASSLVGGTGKTFYEQYF. In nucleotides, the CDR3 is TGTGCCAGCAGCTTAGTGGGGGGGACAGGGAAAACTTTCTACGAGCAGTACTTC.

The rearrangement uses TRBV19 and TRBJ1-5; D possibly corresponds to TRBD1 (6 bases). Between the trimmed V and J ends, which lost 10 bases and 2 bases, there was a span of 15 bases. There are 14 residues in the CDR3. CDR1 and CDR2 (germline): LNHDA, SQIVND (reference sequence). The CDR3 sequence: CATTQGGGNQPQHF. For the CDR3, the DNA is TGTGCCACCACACAGGGTGGGGGCAATCAGCCCCAGCATTTT.

This clone has only one observation. The rearrangement links TRBV5-1 to TRBJ2-1, with a weak D call TRBD1 (6 bases). The germline V gene has CDR1 SGHRS and CDR2 YFSETQ. V dropped 1 base and J dropped 4 bases, with 21 bases sitting between them. The CDR3 covers 18 residues. The CDR3 DNA follows: TGCGCCAGCAGCTTGAAGTTTTACAGGGCCAAATATTACAATGAGCAGTTCTTC. It translates to CASSLKFYRAKYYNEQFF. Full variable domain (rest looked up from reference TRBV5-1 and TRBJ2-1): KAGVTQTPRYLIKTRGQQVTLSCSPISGHRSVSWYQQTPGQGLQFLFEYFSETQRNKGNFPGRFSGRQFSNSRSEMNVSTLELGDSALYLCASSLKFYRAKYYNEQFFGPGTRLTVL.

The V and J genes are TRBV4-1 and TRBJ1-5; TRBD1 agrees at 9 bases. Germline V CDR1 and CDR2: MGHRA, YSYEKL. This CDR3 has 17 amino acids. J lost 2 bases, V lost 3 bases, and 8 bases had no gene match. CDR3 residues: CASSQGTGGFGNQPQHF. CDR3 nucleotide sequence: TGCGCCAGCAGCCAGGGTACAGGGGGCTTTGGCAATCAGCCCCAGCATTTT.

This chain joins TRBV14 and TRBJ2-1; possible D gene TRBD2, 6 bases. The V gene lost 1 base and the J gene lost 7 bases, with 14 bases spanning the gap. This CDR3 contains 15 residues. In germline, CDR1 is SGHDN, CDR2 FVKESK. In nucleotides, the CDR3 is TGTGCCAGCAGCCAAGCAGGTGGAGGGTGGAATGAGCAGTTCTTC. It codes for CASSQAGGGWNEQFF. The full variable domain, completed using reference TRBV14 and TRBJ2-1, is EAGVTQFPSHSVIEKGQTVTLRCDPISGHDNLYWYRRVMGKEIKFLLHFVKESKQDESGMPNNRFLAERTGGTYSTLKVQPAELEDSGVYFCASSQAGGGWNEQFFGPGTRLTVL.

The V gene is TRBV11-1, the J gene TRBJ2-7; possible D gene TRBD1, 5 bases. V was pared by 4 bases and J by 5 bases, with 21 bases between. The CDR3 loop spans 16 amino acids. From germline, CDR1 is SGHAT and CDR2 FQDESV (reference sequence). CDR3 nucleotides: TGTGCCAGCAGCTCCCCAGGGTGGGGTGGTGAAAACGAGCAGTACTTC. Residues: CASSSPGWGGENEQYF.

V is TRBV7-2 and J is TRBJ2-3; 9 nucleotides align to TRBD2. The CDR3 length is 14 residues. Trimming removed 5 bases from V and 4 bases from J; junction bases left unmatched: 4. Looked up from germline, CDR1 is SGHTA and CDR2 is FQGNSA. The CDR3, as DNA: TGTGCCAGCAGCGAGGGACTAGCAGCAGATACGCAGTATTTT. This sequence encodes CASSEGLAADTQYF.

V and J are TRBV7-2 and TRBJ2-7, with 7 bases fitting TRBD2. The J segment lost 0 bases and the V segment lost 3 bases, leaving 2 bases of the junction unmatched. Germline values: CDR1 SGHTA, CDR2 FQGNSA. There are 14 residues in the CDR3. The CDR3 here is CASSFAGVSYEQYF. The DNA for the CDR3 is TGTGCCAGCAGCTTTGCGGGAGTCTCCTACGAGCAGTACTTC.

The rearrangement links TRBV6-5 to TRBJ1-3, with D possibly being TRBD1 (5 bases). CDR3 length equals 12 residues. V was cut by 5 bases and J by 7 bases, with 9 bases left in between. Germline values: CDR1 MNHEY, CDR2 SVGAGI. This CDR3 is CASSPGWNTIYF. The CDR3, as DNA: TGTGCCAGCAGTCCAGGGTGGAACACCATATATTTT.

Details on this clone: The junction shows a germline mismatch at one end, possibly a read error. The chain couples TRBV7-9 to TRBJ2-7, with D possibly being TRBD1 or TRBD2 (5 bases each). Germline values: CDR1 SEHNR, CDR2 FQNEAQ (reference sequence). This CDR3 has 15 amino acids. CDR3 amino acids: CSSSLASQGYYEQYF. The CDR3, as DNA: TGTTCCAGCAGCTTAGCGAGTCAGGGCTACTACGAGCAGTACTTC.